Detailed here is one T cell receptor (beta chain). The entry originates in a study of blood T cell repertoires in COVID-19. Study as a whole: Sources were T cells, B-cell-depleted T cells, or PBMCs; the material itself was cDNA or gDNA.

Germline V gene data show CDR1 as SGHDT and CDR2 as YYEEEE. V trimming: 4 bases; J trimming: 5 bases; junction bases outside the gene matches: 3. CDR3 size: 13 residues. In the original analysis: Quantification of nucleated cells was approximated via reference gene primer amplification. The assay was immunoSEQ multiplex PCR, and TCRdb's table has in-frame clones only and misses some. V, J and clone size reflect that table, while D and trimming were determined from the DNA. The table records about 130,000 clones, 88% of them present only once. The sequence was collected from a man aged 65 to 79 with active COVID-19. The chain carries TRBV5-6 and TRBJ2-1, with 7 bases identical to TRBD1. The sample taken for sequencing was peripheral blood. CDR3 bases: TGTGCCAGCAGCCCCGACAGGGACAATGAGCAGTTCTTC. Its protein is CASSPDRDNEQFF.